The present entry profiles one T cell receptor (beta chain) with its context. These data are taken from a study of early T cells in non-severe SARS-CoV-2 infection. Germline loops: CDR1 SQVTM, CDR2 ANQGSEA. Trimming removed 4 bases from V and 7 bases from J, with 10 bases in between. The CDR3 is 11 residues long. TCRdb reanalysed the 5' RACE reads using MiXCR and keeps one entry per CDR3 protein. This sample carries roughly 48,000 distinct CDR3 sequences, around 4% of them seen once, and the ten largest clones take around 6%. Sequenced material: whole blood. This sequence originates from an adult who was a healthcare worker with PCR-confirmed SARS-CoV-2 infection or an uninfected control (not recorded which). V is TRBV29-1 and J is TRBJ2-5, with D hard to call. For the CDR3, the DNA is TGCAGCGTTGGTGGCTTTGGGACCCAGTACTTC. It is translated as CSVGGFGTQYF.